This T cell receptor beta chain was sequenced in a study of shared clonotypes between healthy human individuals. The length of the CDR3 is 16 residues. The J segment lost 6 bases and the V segment lost 1 base, leaving 9 bases of the junction unmatched. Germline CDR1 and CDR2: SGHRS and YFSETQ. Measured with immunoSEQ multiplex PCR; TCRdb has only the in-frame clones, and not every one. The sample records 2 million to 2.5 million clones, under 95% being singletons. The genes are TRBV5-1 and TRBJ2-3; 9 bases map to TRBD2. Sequencing input: naive CD4+ T cells from PBMCs. Subset meaning: CD45RA+ positively selected. The receptor was derived from a man in his late teens or twenties in good health. Some clones in this sample may be carry-over from other donors' samples. CDR3 coding DNA: TGCGCCAGCAGCTTGAACCCGGGACTAGCAACCGATACGCAGTATTTT. Translated: CASSLNPGLATDTQYF.